This T cell receptor (beta chain) is drawn from a study of blood T cell repertoires in COVID-19. Study overall: COVID-19 samples from acute and convalescent phases originated in the United States, Italy and Spain. T cells, B-cell-depleted T cells, or PBMCs supplied cDNA or gDNA.

V was trimmed by 7 bases and J by 1 base, leaving 13 bases between them. Germline values: CDR1 ENHRY, CDR2 SYGVKD. This CDR3 is 14 amino acids long. In the original analysis: The assay estimated nucleated cells by amplifying reference gene primers. TCRdb's copy holds only in-frame clones and misses some; the assay was immunoSEQ multiplex PCR. Clone size and the V and J calls come from that table; the DNA yielded D and trimming. There are over 95,000 clones in the sample; approximately 80% occur only once, and about 9.4% lies in the top ten. The sequencing sample was made of peripheral blood. This receptor was taken from a human donor in a cohort sampled during active COVID-19. The rearrangement joins TRBV10-3 to TRBJ1-2, with TRBD1 as a possible D gene (5 bases). The CDR3: CAINRQSGNYGYTF. The DNA of the CDR3 is TGTGCCATCAACAGACAGAGTGGTAACTATGGCTACACCTTC.